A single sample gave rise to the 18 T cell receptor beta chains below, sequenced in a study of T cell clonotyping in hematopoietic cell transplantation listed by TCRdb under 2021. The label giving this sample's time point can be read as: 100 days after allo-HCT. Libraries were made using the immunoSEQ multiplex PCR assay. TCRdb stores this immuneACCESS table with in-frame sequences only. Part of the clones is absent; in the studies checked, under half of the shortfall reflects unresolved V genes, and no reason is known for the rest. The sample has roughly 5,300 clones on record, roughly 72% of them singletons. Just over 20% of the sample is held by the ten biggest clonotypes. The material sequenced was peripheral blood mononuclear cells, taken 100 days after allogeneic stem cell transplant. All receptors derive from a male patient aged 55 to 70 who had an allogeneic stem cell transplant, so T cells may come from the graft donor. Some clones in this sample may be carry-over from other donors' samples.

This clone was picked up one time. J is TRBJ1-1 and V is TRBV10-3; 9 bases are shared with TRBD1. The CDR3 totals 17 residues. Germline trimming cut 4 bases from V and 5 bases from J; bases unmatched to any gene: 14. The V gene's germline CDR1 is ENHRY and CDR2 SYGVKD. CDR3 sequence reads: CAISASRTGVRRTEAFF. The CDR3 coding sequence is TGTGCCATCAGTGCTTCCAGGACAGGGGTTCGCAGGACTGAAGCTTTCTTT.

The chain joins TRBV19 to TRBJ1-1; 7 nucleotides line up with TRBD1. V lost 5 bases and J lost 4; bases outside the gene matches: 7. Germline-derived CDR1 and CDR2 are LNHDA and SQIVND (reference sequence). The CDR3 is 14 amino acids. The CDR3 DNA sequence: TGTGCCAGTAGTTATGGCAGGGGGGGCACTGAAGCTTTCTTT. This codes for CASSYGRGGTEAFF. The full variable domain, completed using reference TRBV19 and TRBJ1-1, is DGGITQSPKYLFRKEGQNVTLSCEQNLNHDAMYWYRQDPGQGLRLIYYSQIVNDFQKGDIAEGYSVSREKKESFPLTVTSAQKNPTAFYLCASSYGRGGTEAFFGQGTRLTVV.

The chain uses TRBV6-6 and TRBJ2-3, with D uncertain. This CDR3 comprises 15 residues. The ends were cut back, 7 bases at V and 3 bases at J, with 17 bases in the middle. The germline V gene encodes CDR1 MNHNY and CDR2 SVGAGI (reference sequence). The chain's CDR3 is CASTSHPQRTDTQYF. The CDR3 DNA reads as TGTGCCAGCACTTCCCACCCTCAGCGTACAGATACGCAGTATTTT.

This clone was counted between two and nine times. The CDR3 coding sequence is TGTGCCAGCAGACCAACGGTGGGGGCAAGCAAAGCCAAAAACATTCAGTACTTC. Its protein product is CASRPTVGASKAKNIQYF. The chain joins TRBV2 to TRBJ2-4; D may be TRBD1 (6 bases). V gave up 6 bases and J gave up 0 bases, with 21 bases separating them. The CDR3 spans 18 residues. Per germline, CDR1 SNHLY and CDR2 FYNNEI.

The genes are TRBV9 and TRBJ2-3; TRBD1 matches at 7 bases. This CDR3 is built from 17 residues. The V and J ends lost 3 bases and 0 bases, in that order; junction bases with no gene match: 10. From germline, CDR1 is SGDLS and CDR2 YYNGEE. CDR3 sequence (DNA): TGTGCCAGCAGCGCCTCCCTCAAGGGACAGAGCACAGATACGCAGTATTTT. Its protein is CASSASLKGQSTDTQYF.

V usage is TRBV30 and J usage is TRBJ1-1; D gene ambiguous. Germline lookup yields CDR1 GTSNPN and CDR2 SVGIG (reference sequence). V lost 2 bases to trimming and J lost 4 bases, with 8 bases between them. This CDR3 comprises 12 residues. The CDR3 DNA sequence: TGTGCCTGGAGTACCACTTTCACTGAAGCTTTCTTT. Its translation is CAWSTTFTEAFF. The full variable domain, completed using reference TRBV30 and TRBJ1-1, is SQTIHQWPATLVQPVGSPLSLECTVEGTSNPNLYWYRQAAGRGLQLLFYSVGIGQISSEVPQNLSASRPQDRQFILSSKKLLLSDSGFYLCAWSTTFTEAFFGQGTRLTVV.

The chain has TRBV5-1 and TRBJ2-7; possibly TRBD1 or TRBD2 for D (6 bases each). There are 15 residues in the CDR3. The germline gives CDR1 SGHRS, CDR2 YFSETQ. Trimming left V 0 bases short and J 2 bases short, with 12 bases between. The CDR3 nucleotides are TGCGCCAGCAGCTTGGCCCCGGGGGACACCTACGAGCAGTACTTC. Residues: CASSLAPGDTYEQYF.

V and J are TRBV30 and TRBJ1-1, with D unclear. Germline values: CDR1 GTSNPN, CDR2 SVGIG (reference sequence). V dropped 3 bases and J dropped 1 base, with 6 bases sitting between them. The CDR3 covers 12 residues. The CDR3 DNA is TGTGCCTGGAGCGTGTCGAACACTGAAGCTTTCTTT. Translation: CAWSVSNTEAFF. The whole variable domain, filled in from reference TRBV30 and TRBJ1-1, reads SQTIHQWPATLVQPVGSPLSLECTVEGTSNPNLYWYRQAAGRGLQLLFYSVGIGQISSEVPQNLSASRPQDRQFILSSKKLLLSDSGFYLCAWSVSNTEAFFGQGTRLTVV.

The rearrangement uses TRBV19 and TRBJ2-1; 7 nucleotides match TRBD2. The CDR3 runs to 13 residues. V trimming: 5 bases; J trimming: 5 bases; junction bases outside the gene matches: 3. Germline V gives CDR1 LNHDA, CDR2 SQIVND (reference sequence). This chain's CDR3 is CASSWDYNNEQFF. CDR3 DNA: TGTGCCAGTAGTTGGGACTACAACAATGAGCAGTTCTTC.

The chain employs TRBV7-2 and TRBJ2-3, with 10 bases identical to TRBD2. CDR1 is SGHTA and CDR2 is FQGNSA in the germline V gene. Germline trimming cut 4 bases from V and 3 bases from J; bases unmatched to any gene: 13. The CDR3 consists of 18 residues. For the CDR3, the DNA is TGTGCCAGCAGCTCCTCTAGCGGGAGCTTCTTTTGGACAGATACGCAGTATTTT. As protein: CASSSSSGSFFWTDTQYF.

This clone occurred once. The CDR3 bases are TGTGCCAGCAGCTTCTCGGACAGAATCTCCTACGAGCAGTACTTC. This encodes CASSFSDRISYEQYF. J is TRBJ2-7 and V is TRBV9; D might be TRBD1 (6 bases). From germline, CDR1 is SGDLS and CDR2 YYNGEE. The CDR3 covers 15 residues. Between the trimmed V and J ends, which lost 4 bases and 0 bases, there was a span of 14 bases.

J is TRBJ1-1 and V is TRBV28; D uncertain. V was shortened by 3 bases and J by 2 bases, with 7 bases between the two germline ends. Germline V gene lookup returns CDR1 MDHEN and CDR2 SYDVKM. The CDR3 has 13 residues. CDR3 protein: CASSLWLNTEAFF. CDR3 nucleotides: TGTGCCAGCAGTTTGTGGCTCAACACTGAAGCTTTCTTT.

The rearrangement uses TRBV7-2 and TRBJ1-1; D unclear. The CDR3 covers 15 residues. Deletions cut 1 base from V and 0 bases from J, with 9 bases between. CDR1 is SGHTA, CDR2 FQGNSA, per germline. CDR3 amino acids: CASSLGGAMNTEAFF. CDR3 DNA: TGTGCCAGCAGCTTAGGGGGAGCCATGAACACTGAAGCTTTCTTT.

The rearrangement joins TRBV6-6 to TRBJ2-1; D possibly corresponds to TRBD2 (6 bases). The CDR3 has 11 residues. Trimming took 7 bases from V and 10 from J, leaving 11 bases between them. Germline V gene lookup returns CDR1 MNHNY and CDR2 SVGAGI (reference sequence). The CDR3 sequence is CASTLAREQFF. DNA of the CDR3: TGTGCCAGCACCCTAGCGAGGGAGCAGTTCTTC.

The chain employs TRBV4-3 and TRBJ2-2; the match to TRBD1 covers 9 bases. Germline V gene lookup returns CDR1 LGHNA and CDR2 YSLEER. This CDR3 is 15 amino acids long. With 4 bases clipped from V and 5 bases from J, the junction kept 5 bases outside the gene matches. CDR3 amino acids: CASSRDRVQTGELFF. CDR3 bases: TGCGCCAGCAGCCGGGACAGGGTACAAACCGGGGAGCTGTTTTTT.

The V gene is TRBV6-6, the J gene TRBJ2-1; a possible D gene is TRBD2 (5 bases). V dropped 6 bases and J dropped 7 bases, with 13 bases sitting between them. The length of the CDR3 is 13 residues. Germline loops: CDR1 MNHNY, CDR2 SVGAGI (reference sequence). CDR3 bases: TGTGCCAGCAGCCGCCCAGGAGGTAATGAGCAGTTCTTC. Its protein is CASSRPGGNEQFF.

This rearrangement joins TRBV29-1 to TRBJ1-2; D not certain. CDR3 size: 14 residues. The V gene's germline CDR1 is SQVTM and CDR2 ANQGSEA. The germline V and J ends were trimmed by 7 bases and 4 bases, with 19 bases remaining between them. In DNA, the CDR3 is TGCAGCGCCGAGGTTCGAGGGAACGCCTATGGCTACACCTTC. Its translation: CSAEVRGNAYGYTF.

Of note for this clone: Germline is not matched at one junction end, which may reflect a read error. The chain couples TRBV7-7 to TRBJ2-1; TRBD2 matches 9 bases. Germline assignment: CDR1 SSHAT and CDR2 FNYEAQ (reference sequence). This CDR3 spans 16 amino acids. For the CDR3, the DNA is TGTGCTAGCAGCTTAATTAGCGGGAGCTCCTACAATGAGCAGTTCTTC. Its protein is CASSLISGSSYNEQFF.